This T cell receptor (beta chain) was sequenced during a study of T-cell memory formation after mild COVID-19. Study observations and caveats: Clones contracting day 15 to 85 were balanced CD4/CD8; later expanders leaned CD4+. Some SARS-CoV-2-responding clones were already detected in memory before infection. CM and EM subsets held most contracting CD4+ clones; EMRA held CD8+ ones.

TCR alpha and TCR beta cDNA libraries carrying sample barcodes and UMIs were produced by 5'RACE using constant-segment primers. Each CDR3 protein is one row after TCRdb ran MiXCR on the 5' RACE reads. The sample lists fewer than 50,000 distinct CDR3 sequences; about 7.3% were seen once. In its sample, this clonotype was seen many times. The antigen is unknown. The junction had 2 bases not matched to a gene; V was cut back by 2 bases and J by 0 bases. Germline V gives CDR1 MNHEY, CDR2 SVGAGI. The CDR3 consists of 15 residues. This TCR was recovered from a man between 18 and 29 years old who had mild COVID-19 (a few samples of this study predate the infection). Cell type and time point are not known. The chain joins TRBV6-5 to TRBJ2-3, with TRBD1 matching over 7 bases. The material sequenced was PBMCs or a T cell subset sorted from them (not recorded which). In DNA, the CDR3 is TGTGCCAGCAGTTACCGGGACAGAAGCACAGATACGCAGTATTTT. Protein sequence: CASSYRDRSTDTQYF.